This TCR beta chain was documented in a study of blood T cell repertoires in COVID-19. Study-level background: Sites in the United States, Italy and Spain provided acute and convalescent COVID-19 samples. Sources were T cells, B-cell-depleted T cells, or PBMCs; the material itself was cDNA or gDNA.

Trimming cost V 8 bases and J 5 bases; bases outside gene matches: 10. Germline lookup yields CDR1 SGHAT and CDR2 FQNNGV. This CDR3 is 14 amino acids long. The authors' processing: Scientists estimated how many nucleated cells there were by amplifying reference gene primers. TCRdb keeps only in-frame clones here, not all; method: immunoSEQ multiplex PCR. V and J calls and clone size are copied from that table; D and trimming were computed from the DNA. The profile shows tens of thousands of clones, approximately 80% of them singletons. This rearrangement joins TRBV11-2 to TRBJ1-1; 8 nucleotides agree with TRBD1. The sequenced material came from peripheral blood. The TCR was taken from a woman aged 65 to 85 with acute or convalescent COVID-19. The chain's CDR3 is CASSKDRAMTEAFF. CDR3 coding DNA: TGTGCCAGCTCAAAGGACAGGGCTATGACTGAAGCTTTCTTT.